A selection of T cell receptor beta chains follows, all from one sample in a study of identifying expanded T cells in peripheral blood. Some clones are missing from TCRdb's copy, which holds only in-frame ones; the method was immunoSEQ multiplex PCR. The repertoire holds approximately 57,000 clones, with more than 70% as singletons. The sequenced material came from blood. The receptor set was obtained from a person between 18 and 75 years old in good health. The CDR3 runs from the conserved cysteine through the conserved F or W. Each record gives: clone size, D gene, J gene, V gene, CDR3 protein, CDR3 DNA. A D gene is named only where the DNA matches it firmly. Only some rows state a clone size, as once, few, many or a class for expanded clones.

- - TRBJ1-1 TRBV29-1 CSVEQGMDTEAFF TGCAGCGTTGAACAGGGGATGGACACTGAAGCTTTCTTT
- - TRBJ2-7 TRBV10-3 CAISWRGGGEQYF TGTGCCATCAGTTGGAGAGGGGGGGGAGAGCAGTACTTC
- - TRBJ2-7 TRBV9 CASSQGDEQYF TGTGCCAGCAGCCAGGGAGACGAGCAGTACTTC
- - TRBJ1-3 TRBV18 CASSGLPGDTIYF TGTGCCAGCTCCGGACTGCCGGGGGACACCATATATTTT
- - TRBJ2-7 TRBV7-2 CASSLGTRVEQYF TGTGCCAGCAGCCTCGGGACGAGGGTCGAGCAGTACTTC
- - TRBJ1-1 TRBV7-8 CASSLQGRMRDTEAFF TGTGCCAGCAGCCTACAGGGAAGGATGCGTGACACTGAAGCTTTCTTT
- - TRBJ2-7 TRBV6-9 CAGAGTDSYEQYF TGTGCCGGAGCGGGGACAGACTCCTACGAGCAGTACTTC
- - TRBJ2-5 TRBV10-3 CAISGVGAQETQYF TGTGCCATCAGTGGAGTGGGGGCACAAGAGACCCAGTACTTC
- - TRBJ1-2 TRBV29-1 CSVEAQTSNYGYTF TGCAGCGTTGAAGCACAGACCTCTAACTATGGCTACACCTTC
- TRBD2 TRBJ2-2 TRBV20-1 CSASGVTSEFF TGCAGTGCCAGTGGGGTGACTAGCGAATTTTTT
- TRBD1 TRBJ1-2 TRBV28 CASSLLQGENGYTF TGTGCCAGCAGTTTACTACAGGGGGAGAATGGCTACACCTTC
- - TRBJ2-3 TRBV28 CASSFALLDTQYF TGTGCCAGCAGTTTCGCACTTTTGGATACGCAGTATTTT
- TRBD2 TRBJ2-2 TRBV27 CASSAYGLAGDTRAGELFF TGTGCCAGCAGTGCATATGGACTAGCGGGAGATACGAGGGCCGGGGAGCTGTTTTTT
- - TRBJ2-3 TRBV19 CASSRDFTDTQYF TGTGCCAGTAGTCGGGACTTCACAGATACGCAGTATTTT
- - TRBJ1-1 TRBV30 CAWKRNTEAFF TGTGCCTGGAAGCGAAACACTGAAGCTTTCTTT
- - TRBJ2-5 TRBV2 CASGTHQRETQYF TGTGCCAGCGGGACCCATCAACGGGAGACCCAGTACTTC
once TRBD2 TRBJ2-1 TRBV19 CASSMVAGGPTGQFF TGTGCCAGTAGTATGGTAGCGGGGGGGCCGACTGGACAGTTCTTC
- TRBD2 TRBJ2-4 TRBV19 CASSISSGLAKNIQYF TGTGCCAGTAGTATTTCTAGCGGGCTAGCCAAAAACATTCAGTACTTC